These 2 T cell receptor beta chains were sequenced from one sample in a study of blood T cell repertoires in COVID-19. Libraries were prepared by immunoSEQ multiplex PCR; TCRdb keeps only in-frame clonotypes and omits some of them. The sample includes roughly 15,000 clones, 84% seen only once; the top ten take approximately 30%. The sequenced material came from peripheral blood. The receptors stem from a man in his forties or fifties with active COVID-19.

This chain joins TRBV6-6 and TRBJ2-5; possible D gene TRBD2, 6 bases. The CDR3 length is 15 residues. Looked up from germline, CDR1 is MNHNY and CDR2 is SVGAGI (reference sequence). The germline V and J ends were trimmed by 2 bases and 4 bases, with 14 bases remaining between them. The CDR3 sequence: CASSYLRVGGETQYF. The CDR3 nucleotides read TGTGCCAGCAGTTACCTCCGGGTGGGAGGAGAGACCCAGTACTTC.

The chain links TRBV14 to TRBJ2-7, with D hard to call. The V gene's germline CDR1 is SGHDN and CDR2 FVKESK. The ends were cut back, 2 bases at V and 3 bases at J, with 8 bases in the middle. This CDR3 has 13 amino acids. The CDR3 nucleotides are TGTGCCAGCAGCCAAACAAACTACTACGAGCAGTACTTC. It codes for CASSQTNYYEQYF.